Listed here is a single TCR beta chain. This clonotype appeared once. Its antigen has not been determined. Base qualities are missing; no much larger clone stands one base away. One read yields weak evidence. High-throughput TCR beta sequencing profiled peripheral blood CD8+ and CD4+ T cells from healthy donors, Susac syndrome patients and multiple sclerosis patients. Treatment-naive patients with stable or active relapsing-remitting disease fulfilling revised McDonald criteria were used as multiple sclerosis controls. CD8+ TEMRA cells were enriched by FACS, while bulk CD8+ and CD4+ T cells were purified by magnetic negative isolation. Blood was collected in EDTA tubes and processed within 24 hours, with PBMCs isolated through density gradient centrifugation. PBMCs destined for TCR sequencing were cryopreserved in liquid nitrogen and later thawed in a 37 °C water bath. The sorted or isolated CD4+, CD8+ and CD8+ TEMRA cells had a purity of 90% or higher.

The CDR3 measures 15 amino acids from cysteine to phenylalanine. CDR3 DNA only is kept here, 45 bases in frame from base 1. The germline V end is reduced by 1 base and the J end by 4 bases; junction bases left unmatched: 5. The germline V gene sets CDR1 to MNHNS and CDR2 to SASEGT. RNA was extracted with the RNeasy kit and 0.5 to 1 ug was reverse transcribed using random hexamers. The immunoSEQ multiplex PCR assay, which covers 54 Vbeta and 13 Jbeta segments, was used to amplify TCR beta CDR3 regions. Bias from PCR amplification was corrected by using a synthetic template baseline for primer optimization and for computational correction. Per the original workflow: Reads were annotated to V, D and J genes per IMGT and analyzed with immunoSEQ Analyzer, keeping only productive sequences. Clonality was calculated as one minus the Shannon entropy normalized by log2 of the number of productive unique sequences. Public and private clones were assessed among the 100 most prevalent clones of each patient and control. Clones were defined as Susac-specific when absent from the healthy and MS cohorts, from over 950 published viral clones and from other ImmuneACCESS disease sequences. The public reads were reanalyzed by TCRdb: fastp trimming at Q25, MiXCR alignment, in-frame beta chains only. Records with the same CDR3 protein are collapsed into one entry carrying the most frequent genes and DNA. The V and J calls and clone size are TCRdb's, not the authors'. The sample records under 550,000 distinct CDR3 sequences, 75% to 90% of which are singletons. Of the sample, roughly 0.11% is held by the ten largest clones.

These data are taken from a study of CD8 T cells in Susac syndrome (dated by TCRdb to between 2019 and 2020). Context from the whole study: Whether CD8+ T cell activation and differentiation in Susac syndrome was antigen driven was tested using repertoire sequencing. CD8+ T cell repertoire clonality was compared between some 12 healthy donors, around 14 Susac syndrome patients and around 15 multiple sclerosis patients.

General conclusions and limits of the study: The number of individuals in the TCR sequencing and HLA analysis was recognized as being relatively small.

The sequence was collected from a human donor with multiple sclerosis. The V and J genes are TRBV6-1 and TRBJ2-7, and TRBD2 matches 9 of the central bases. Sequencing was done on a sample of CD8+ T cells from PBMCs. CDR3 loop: CASSEGASGEYEQYF. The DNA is TGTGCCAGCAGTGAAGGGGCTAGCGGGGAGTACGAGCAGTACTTC.